This TCR beta chain was identified in a study of blood T cell repertoires in COVID-19. The overall study: Donors in the United States, Italy and Spain gave samples during acute or convalescent COVID-19. T cells, B-cell-depleted T cells, or PBMCs supplied cDNA or gDNA.

In the original workflow: Reference gene primer amplification in the assay estimated nucleated cell counts. Profiled with immunoSEQ multiplex PCR; TCRdb holds only in-frame clones, not every one. The DNA gave D and trimming, while V, J and clone size come from that table. The repertoire consists of 140,000 to 150,000 clones, with around 90% occurring once and the leading ten covering roughly 1.5%. The CDR3 contains 15 residues. Germline V CDR1 and CDR2: SGHRS, YFSETQ. The V end lost 4 bases, the J end lost 0 bases, and 11 bases lay between the germline ends. This clonotype originated in a human donor in a cohort sampled during active COVID-19. The J gene is TRBJ2-1, the V gene TRBV5-1; D not certain. Sequencing used peripheral blood. This CDR3 reads CASSPWRSSYNEQFF. DNA of the CDR3: TGCGCCAGCAGCCCATGGCGGAGCTCCTACAATGAGCAGTTCTTC. Supplemented by reference TRBV5-1 and TRBJ2-1, the full variable domain reads KAGVTQTPRYLIKTRGQQVTLSCSPISGHRSVSWYQQTPGQGLQFLFEYFSETQRNKGNFPGRFSGRQFSNSRSEMNVSTLELGDSALYLCASSPWRSSYNEQFFGPGTRLTVL.